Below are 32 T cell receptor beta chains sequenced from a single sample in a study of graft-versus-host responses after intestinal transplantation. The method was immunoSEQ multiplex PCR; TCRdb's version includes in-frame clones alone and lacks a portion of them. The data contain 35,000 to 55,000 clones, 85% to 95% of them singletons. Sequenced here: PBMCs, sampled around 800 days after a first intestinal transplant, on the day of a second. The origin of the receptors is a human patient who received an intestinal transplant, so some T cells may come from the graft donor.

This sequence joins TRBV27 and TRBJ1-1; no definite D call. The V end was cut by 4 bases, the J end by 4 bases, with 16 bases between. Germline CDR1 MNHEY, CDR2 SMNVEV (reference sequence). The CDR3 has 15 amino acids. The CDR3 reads CASSSSGGLSTEAFF. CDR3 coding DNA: TGTGCCAGCAGTTCGTCGGGCGGGCTGTCCACTGAAGCTTTCTTT.

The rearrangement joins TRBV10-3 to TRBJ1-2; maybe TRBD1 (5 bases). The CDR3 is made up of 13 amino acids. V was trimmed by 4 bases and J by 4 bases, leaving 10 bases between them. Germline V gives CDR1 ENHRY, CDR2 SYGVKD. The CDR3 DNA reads TGTGCCATCAGTGTTCAGGGACCCTATGGCTACACCTTC. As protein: CAISVQGPYGYTF.

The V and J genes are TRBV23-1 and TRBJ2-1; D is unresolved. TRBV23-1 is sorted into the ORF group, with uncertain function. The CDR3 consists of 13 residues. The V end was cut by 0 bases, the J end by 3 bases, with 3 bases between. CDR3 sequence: CASSQSVYNEQFF. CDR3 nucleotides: TGCGCCAGCAGTCAATCAGTCTACAATGAGCAGTTCTTC.

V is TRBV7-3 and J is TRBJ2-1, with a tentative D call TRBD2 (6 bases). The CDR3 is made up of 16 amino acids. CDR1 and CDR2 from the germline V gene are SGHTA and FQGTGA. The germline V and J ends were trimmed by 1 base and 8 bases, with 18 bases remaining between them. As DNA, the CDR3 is TGTGCCAGCAGCTTAAACCCGGCCGCTCCGGGGGATGAGCAGTTCTTC. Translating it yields CASSLNPAAPGDEQFF.

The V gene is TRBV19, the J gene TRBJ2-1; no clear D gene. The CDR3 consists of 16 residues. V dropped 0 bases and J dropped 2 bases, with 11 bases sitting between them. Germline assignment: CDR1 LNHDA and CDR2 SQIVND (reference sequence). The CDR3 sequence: CASSIEYFYPYNEQFF. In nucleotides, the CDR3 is TGTGCCAGTAGTATAGAGTACTTCTATCCCTACAATGAGCAGTTCTTC.

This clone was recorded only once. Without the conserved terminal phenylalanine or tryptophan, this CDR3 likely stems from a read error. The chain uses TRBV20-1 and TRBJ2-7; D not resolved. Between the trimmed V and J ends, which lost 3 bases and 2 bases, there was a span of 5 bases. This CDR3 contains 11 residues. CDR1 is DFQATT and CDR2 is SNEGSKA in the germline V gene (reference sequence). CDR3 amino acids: CSASLAYEQYL. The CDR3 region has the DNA TGCAGTGCTAGTCTGGCCTACGAGCAGTACCTC.

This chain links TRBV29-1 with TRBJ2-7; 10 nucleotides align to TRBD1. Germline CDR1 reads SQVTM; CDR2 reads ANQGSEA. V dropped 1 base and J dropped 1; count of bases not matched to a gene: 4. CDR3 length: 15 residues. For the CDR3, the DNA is TGCAGCGTTGAAGGCCCGGGACAGGGGTCCTACGAGCAGTACTTC. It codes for CSVEGPGQGSYEQYF.

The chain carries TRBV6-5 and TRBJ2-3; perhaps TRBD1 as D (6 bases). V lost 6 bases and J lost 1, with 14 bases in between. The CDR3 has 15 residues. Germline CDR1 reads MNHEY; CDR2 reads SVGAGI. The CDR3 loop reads CASRPGNRGTDTQYF. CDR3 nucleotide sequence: TGTGCCAGCAGACCCGGTAACAGGGGCACAGATACGCAGTATTTT.

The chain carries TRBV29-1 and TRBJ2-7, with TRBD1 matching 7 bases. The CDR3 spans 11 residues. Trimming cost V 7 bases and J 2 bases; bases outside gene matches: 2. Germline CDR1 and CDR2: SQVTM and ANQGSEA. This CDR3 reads CSGGQTYEQYF. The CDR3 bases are TGCAGCGGGGGACAGACCTACGAGCAGTACTTC.

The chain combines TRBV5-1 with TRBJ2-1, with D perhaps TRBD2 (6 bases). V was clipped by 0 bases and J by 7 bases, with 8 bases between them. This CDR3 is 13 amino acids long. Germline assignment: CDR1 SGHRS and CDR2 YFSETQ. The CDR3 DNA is TGCGCCAGCAGCTTGGAACTAGCAAATGAGCAGTTCTTC. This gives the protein CASSLELANEQFF. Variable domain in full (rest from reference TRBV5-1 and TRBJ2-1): KAGVTQTPRYLIKTRGQQVTLSCSPISGHRSVSWYQQTPGQGLQFLFEYFSETQRNKGNFPGRFSGRQFSNSRSEMNVSTLELGDSALYLCASSLELANEQFFGPGTRLTVL.

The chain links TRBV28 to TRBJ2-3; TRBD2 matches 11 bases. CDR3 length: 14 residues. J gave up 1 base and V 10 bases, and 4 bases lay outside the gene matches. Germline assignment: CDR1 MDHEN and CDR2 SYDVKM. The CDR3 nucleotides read TGTGCCACCGAGACTAGCGGGGGCACAGATACGCAGTATTTT. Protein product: CATETSGGTDTQYF.

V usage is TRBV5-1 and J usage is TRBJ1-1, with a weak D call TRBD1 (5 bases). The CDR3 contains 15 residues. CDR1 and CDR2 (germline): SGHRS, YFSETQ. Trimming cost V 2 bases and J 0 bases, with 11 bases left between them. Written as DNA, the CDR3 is TGCGCCAGCAGCTTCGAGGGACCCATGAACACTGAAGCTTTCTTT. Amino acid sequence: CASSFEGPMNTEAFF.

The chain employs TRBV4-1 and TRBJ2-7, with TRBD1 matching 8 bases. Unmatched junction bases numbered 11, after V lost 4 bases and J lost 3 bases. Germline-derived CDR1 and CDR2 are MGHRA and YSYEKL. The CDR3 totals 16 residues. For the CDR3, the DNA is TGCGCCAGCAGCCGCGTTTCCGCGACAGGGGTCTACGAGCAGTACTTC. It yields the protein CASSRVSATGVYEQYF.

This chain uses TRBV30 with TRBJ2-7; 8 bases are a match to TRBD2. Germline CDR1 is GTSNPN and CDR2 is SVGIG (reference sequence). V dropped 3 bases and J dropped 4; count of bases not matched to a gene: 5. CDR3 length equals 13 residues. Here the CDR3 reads CAWRQRERYEQYF. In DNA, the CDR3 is TGTGCCTGGAGGCAGCGGGAGCGATACGAGCAGTACTTC.

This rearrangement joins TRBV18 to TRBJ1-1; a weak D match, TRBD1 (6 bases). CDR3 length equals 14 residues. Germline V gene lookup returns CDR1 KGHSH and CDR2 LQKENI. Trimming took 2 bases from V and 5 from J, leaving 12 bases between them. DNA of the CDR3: TGTGCCAGCTCACCAAATCAGGGGCGGACTGAAGCTTTCTTT. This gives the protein CASSPNQGRTEAFF.

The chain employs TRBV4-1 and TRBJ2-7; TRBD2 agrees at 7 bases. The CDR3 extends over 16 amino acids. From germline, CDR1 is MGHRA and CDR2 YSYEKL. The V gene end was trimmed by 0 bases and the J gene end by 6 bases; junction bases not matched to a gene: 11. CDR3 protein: CASSQDPARSGGEQYF. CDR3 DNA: TGCGCCAGCAGCCAAGATCCGGCACGCTCGGGGGGCGAGCAGTACTTC.

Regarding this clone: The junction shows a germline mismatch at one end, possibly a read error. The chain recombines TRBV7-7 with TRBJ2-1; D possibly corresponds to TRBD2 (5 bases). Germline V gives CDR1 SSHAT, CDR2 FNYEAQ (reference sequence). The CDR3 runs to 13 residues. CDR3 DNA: TGTGCTAGCAGCTTAGAGAGGGAGAGTGAGCAGTTCTTC. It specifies CASSLERESEQFF.

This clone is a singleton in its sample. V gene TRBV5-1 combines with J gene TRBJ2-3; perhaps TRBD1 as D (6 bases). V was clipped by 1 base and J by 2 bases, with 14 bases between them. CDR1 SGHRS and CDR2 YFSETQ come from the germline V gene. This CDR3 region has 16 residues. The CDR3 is CASSLTQGSFTDTQYF. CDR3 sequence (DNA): TGCGCCAGCAGCTTGACCCAGGGGAGTTTCACAGATACGCAGTATTTT.

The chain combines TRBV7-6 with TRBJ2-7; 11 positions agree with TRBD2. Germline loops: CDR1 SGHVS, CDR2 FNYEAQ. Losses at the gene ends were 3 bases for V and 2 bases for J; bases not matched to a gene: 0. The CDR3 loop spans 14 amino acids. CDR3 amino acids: CASSLTSGAYEQYF. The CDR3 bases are TGTGCCAGCAGCTTGACTAGCGGGGCCTACGAGCAGTACTTC.

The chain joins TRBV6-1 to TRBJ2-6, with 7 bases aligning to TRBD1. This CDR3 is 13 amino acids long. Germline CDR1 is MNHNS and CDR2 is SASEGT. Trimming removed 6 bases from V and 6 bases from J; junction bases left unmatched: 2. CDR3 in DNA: TGTGCCAGCAGCACAGGGGAGGCCAACGTCCTGACTTTC. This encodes CASSTGEANVLTF.

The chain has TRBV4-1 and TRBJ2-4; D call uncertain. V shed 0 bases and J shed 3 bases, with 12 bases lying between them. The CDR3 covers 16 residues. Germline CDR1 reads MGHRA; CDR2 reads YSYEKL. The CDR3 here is CASSQDLRGVKNIQYF. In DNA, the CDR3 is TGCGCCAGCAGCCAAGATCTCAGAGGAGTCAAAAACATTCAGTACTTC.

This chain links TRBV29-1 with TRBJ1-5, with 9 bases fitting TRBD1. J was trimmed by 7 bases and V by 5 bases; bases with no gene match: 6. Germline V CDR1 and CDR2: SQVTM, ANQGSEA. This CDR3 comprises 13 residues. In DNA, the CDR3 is TGCAGCGTTACACAGGGGGCGGAACAGCCCCAGCATTTT. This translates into CSVTQGAEQPQHF.

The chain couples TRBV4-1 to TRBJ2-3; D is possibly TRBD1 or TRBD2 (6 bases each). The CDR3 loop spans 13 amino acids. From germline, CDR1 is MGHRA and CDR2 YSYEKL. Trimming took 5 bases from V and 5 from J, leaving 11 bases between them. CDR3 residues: CASSGGPGDTQYF. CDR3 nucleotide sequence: TGCGCCAGCAGCGGGGGGCCGGGAGATACGCAGTATTTT.

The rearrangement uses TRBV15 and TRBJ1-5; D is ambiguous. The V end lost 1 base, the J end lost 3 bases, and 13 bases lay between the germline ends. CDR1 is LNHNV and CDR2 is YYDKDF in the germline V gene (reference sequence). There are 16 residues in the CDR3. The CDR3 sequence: CATSRGVVGTNQPQHF. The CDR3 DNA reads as TGTGCCACCAGCAGAGGCGTTGTGGGTACCAATCAGCCCCAGCATTTT.

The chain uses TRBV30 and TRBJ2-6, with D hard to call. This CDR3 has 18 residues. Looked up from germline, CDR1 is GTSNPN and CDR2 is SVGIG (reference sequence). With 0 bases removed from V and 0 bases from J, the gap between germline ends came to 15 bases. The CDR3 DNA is TGTGCCTGGAGTGTACGAGGCTCTTCGAGCTCTGGGGCCAACGTCCTGACTTTC. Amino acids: CAWSVRGSSSSGANVLTF.

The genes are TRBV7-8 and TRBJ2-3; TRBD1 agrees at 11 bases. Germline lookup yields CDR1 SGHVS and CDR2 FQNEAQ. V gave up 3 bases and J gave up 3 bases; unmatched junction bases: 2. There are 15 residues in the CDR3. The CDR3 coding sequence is TGTGCCAGCAGCTTGGACAGGGGGCGGACAGATACGCAGTATTTT. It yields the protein CASSLDRGRTDTQYF.

CDR3 loop: CASSQRTGTNEQYF. The CDR3 region has the DNA TGTGCCAGCAGCCAAAGGACAGGGACAAACGAGCAGTACTTC. This chain uses TRBV7-9 with TRBJ2-7, with 8 bases that match TRBD1. In germline, CDR1 is SEHNR, CDR2 FQNEAQ (reference sequence). The CDR3 consists of 14 residues. With 5 bases clipped from V and 5 bases from J, the junction kept 8 bases outside the gene matches.

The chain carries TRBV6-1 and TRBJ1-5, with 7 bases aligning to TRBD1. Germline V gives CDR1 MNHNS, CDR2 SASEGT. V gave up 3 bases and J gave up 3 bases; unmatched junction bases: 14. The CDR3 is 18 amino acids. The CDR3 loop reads CASSERDSPWRINQPQHF. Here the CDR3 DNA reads TGTGCCAGCAGTGAGCGGGACAGCCCCTGGAGGATCAATCAGCCCCAGCATTTT.

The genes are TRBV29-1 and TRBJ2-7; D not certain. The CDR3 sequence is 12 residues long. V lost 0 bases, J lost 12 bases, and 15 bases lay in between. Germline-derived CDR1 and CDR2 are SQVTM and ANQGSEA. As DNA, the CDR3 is TGCAGCGTTGAAGATATCGATCAGGTGCGGTACTTC. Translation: CSVEDIDQVRYF.

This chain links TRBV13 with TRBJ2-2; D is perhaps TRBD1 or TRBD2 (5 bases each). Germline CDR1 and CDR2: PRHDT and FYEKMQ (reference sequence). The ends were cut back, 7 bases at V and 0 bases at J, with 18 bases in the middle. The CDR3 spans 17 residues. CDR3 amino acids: CASTQWGGSTNTGELFF. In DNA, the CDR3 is TGTGCCAGCACCCAATGGGGCGGGTCCACGAACACCGGGGAGCTGTTTTTT. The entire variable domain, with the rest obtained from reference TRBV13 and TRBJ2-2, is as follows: AAGVIQSPRHLIKEKRETATLKCYPIPRHDTVYWYQQGPGQDPQFLISFYEKMQSDKGSIPDRFSAQQFSDYHSELNMSSLELGDSALYFCASTQWGGSTNTGELFFGEGSRLTVL.

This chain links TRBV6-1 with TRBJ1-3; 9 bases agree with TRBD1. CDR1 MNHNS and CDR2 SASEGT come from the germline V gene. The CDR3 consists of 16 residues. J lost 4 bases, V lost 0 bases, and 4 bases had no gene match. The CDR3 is CASSEAIGTGGNTIYF. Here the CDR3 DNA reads TGTGCCAGCAGTGAAGCGATAGGGACAGGGGGAAACACCATATATTTT.

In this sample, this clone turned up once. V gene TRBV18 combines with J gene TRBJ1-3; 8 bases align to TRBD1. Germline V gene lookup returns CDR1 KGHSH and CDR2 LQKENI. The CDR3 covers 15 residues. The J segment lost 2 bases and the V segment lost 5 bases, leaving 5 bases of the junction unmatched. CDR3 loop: CASSTQGATGNTIYF. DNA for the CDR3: TGTGCCAGCTCAACCCAGGGGGCTACTGGAAACACCATATATTTT.